The 10 T cell receptor beta chains reported below all come from one sample, sequenced in a study of blood T cell repertoires in COVID-19. Profiling relied on immunoSEQ multiplex PCR, and the TCRdb table lists in-frame clones only, not all of them. The table has 65,000 to 90,000 clones, 80% to 85% seen once. The sample was peripheral blood. These receptors were collected from a human donor in a cohort sampled during active COVID-19.

This chain uses TRBV4-2 with TRBJ2-3; 7 bases map to TRBD2. V dropped 0 bases and J dropped 2; count of bases not matched to a gene: 8. The CDR3 covers 17 residues. CDR1 and CDR2 from the germline V gene are LGHNA and YNFKEQ. In DNA form, the CDR3 reads TGTGCCAGCAGCCAAGAAGAAGCGGGGAAGCCCACAGATACGCAGTATTTT. Its protein product is CASSQEEAGKPTDTQYF.

This CDR3 is CASSQEAVAGANVLTF. The CDR3 DNA sequence: TGCGCCAGCAGCCAAGAGGCCGTCGCTGGGGCCAACGTCCTGACTTTC. The chain recombines TRBV4-3 with TRBJ2-6; D gene unclear. The CDR3 sequence is 16 residues long. Germline V lookup: CDR1 LGHNA, CDR2 YSLEER. With 0 bases removed from V and 2 bases from J, the gap between germline ends came to 8 bases.

The chain joins TRBV28 to TRBJ2-1; possibly TRBD2 for D (5 bases). The CDR3 covers 13 residues. CDR1 MDHEN and CDR2 SYDVKM come from the germline V gene. The V gene lost 7 bases and the J gene lost 0 bases, with 7 bases spanning the gap. The CDR3 DNA sequence: TGTGCCAGCACGGGGAGCTCCTACAATGAGCAGTTCTTC. It is translated as CASTGSSYNEQFF.

This chain joins TRBV7-8 and TRBJ2-1; 7 positions match TRBD2. V gave up 5 bases and J gave up 2 bases; unmatched junction bases: 6. The CDR3 runs 15 residues. Germline-derived CDR1 and CDR2 are SGHVS and FQNEAQ. Written as DNA, the CDR3 is TGTGCCAGCAGCCAAGGGGAGGGCCCCTACAATGAGCAGTTCTTC. As protein: CASSQGEGPYNEQFF.

The genes are TRBV2 and TRBJ2-7; the D gene is possibly TRBD2 (5 bases). V was clipped by 0 bases and J by 6 bases, with 12 bases between them. This CDR3 contains 14 residues. In germline, CDR1 is SNHLY, CDR2 FYNNEI. CDR3 nucleotides: TGTGCCAGCAGTGAAGCGCGGCTAGCTGGCGAGCAGTACTTC. It yields the protein CASSEARLAGEQYF.

The gene calls are TRBV6-1 and TRBJ2-5; TRBD1 might be the D (6 bases). In germline, CDR1 is MNHNS, CDR2 SASEGT. With 1 base removed from V and 4 bases from J, the gap between germline ends came to 13 bases. The CDR3 runs 15 residues. In DNA form, the CDR3 reads TGTGCCAGCAGTGAAGTGAGGGGGTTTGGAGAGACCCAGTACTTC. Translating it yields CASSEVRGFGETQYF.

The chain uses TRBV4-1 and TRBJ2-1; tentative D call: TRBD2 (5 bases). Trimming stripped 3 bases from V and 7 bases from J, with 7 bases between. The CDR3 has 12 amino acids. The germline V gene has CDR1 MGHRA and CDR2 YSYEKL. CDR3 region: CASSHGLNEQFF. Written as DNA, the CDR3 is TGCGCCAGCAGCCATGGACTGAATGAGCAGTTCTTC.

The gene calls are TRBV9 and TRBJ1-1, with D unresolved. The CDR3 covers 13 residues. V lost 0 bases and J 6 bases, leaving 9 bases between the germline ends. Germline V lookup: CDR1 SGDLS, CDR2 YYNGEE. For the CDR3, the DNA is TGTGCCAGCAGCGTAGACGGTCGTCCTGAAGCTTTCTTT. Its protein product is CASSVDGRPEAFF.

The rearrangement joins TRBV15 to TRBJ2-5; 11 bases match TRBD1. Trimming removed 5 bases from V and 5 bases from J; junction bases left unmatched: 10. The germline V gene encodes CDR1 LNHNV and CDR2 YYDKDF (reference sequence). The CDR3 spans 16 residues. The CDR3 spells CATSVRDRGVLETQYF. In nucleotides, the CDR3 is TGTGCCACCAGCGTCCGGGACAGGGGGGTGTTGGAGACCCAGTACTTC.

This chain links TRBV7-6 with TRBJ2-7, with D perhaps TRBD1 (5 bases). The ends were cut back, 1 base at V and 0 bases at J, with 10 bases in the middle. The length of the CDR3 is 15 residues. The germline V gene encodes CDR1 SGHVS and CDR2 FNYEAQ. This CDR3 is CASSLGAGLSYEQYF. CDR3 DNA sequence: TGTGCCAGCAGCTTAGGGGCAGGGCTCTCCTACGAGCAGTACTTC.